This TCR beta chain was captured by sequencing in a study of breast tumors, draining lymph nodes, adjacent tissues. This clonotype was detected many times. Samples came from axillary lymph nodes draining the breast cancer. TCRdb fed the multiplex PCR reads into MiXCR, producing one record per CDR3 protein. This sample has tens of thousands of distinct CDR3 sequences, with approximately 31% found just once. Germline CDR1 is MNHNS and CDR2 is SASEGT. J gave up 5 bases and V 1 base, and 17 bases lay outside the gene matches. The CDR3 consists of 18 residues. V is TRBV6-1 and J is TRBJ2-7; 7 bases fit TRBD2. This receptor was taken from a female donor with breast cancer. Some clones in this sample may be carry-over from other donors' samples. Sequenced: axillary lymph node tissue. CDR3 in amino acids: CASSEEEAGRASNDEQYF. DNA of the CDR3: TGTGCCAGCAGTGAAGAAGAGGCGGGGAGGGCTTCTAACGACGAGCAGTACTTC.